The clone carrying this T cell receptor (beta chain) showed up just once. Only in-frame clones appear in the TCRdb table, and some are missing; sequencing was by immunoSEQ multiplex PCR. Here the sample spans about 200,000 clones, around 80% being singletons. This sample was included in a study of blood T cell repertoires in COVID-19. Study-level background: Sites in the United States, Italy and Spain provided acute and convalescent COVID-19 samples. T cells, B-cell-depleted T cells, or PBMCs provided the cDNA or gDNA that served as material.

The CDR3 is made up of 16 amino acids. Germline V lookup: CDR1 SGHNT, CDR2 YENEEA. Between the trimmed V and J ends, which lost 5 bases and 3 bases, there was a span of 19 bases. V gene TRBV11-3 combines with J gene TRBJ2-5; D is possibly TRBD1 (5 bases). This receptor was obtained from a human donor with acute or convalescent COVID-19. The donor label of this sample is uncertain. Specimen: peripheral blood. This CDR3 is CASSKGPGQGEETQYF. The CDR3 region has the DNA TGTGCCAGCAGCAAAGGCCCGGGCCAGGGCGAAGAGACCCAGTACTTC.